The next 16 T cell receptor beta chains were all read from a single sample in a study of T cells after yellow fever vaccination. MiXCR, applied by TCRdb to the 5' RACE reads, yields one record per CDR3 protein. Among some 550,000 distinct CDR3 sequences listed, 15% to 20% were seen once. The sample was PBMCs, taken 15 days after the yellow fever booster vaccination. The receptors stem from a man aged 25-40 years who received the YFV17D yellow fever vaccine.

The rearrangement links TRBV7-9 to TRBJ1-5; D remains unclear. Germline lookup yields CDR1 SEHNR and CDR2 FQNEAQ (reference sequence). This CDR3 has 14 amino acids. V was clipped by 2 bases and J by 3 bases, with 8 bases between them. CDR3 DNA sequence: TGTGCCAGCAGCTTATACAGTGACAATCAGCCCCAGCATTTT. Protein: CASSLYSDNQPQHF. Variable domain in full (rest from reference TRBV7-9 and TRBJ1-5): DTGVSQNPRHKITKRGQNVTFRCDPISEHNRLYWYRQTLGQGPEFLTYFQNEAQLEKSRLLSDRFSAERPKGSFSTLEIQRTEQGDSAMYLCASSLYSDNQPQHFGDGTRLSIL.

The chain links TRBV20-1 to TRBJ1-5; no clear D. V was trimmed by 3 bases and J by 1 base, leaving 13 bases between them. The CDR3 contains 15 residues. Germline V CDR1 and CDR2: DFQATT, SNEGSKA (reference sequence). In DNA form, the CDR3 reads TGCAGTGCTAGGTCACTCCCGAGGAGCAATCAGCCCCAGCATTTT. Amino acids: CSARSLPRSNQPQHF.

The V call is TRBV5-6, the J call TRBJ2-2; 11 bases fit TRBD1. This CDR3 contains 17 residues. V dropped 4 bases and J dropped 7; count of bases not matched to a gene: 12. Germline V lookup: CDR1 SGHDT, CDR2 YYEEEE. CDR3 bases: TGTGCCAGCAGCACCATCCGGGACAGGGGGTTCTTCGGGGAGCTGTTTTTT. Protein sequence: CASSTIRDRGFFGELFF.

The chain has TRBV6-5 and TRBJ2-7, with D perhaps matching TRBD1 (6 bases). The CDR3 length is 14 residues. In germline, CDR1 is MNHEY, CDR2 SVGAGI. Trimming stripped 5 bases from V and 6 bases from J, with 17 bases between. CDR3 loop: CASSLSTGRAEQYF. The CDR3 DNA reads as TGTGCCAGCAGTCTATCGACAGGTCGCGCCGAGCAGTACTTC.

In its sample, this clonotype was seen a few times. This rearrangement joins TRBV7-2 to TRBJ2-5, with a weak D call TRBD2 (6 bases). This CDR3 spans 15 amino acids. The germline CDR1 and CDR2 sequences are SGHTA and FQGNSA. V shed 1 base and J shed 4 bases, with 13 bases lying between them. The CDR3 region is CASSLERAGGETQYF. The CDR3 region has the DNA TGTGCCAGCAGCTTAGAAAGGGCCGGGGGAGAGACCCAGTACTTC.

V is TRBV20-1 and J is TRBJ1-4; a weak D match, TRBD1 (6 bases). Per the germline V gene, CDR1 is DFQATT and CDR2 is SNEGSKA (reference sequence). V was shortened by 2 bases and J by 8 bases, with 12 bases between the two germline ends. CDR3 length equals 13 residues. The CDR3 DNA follows: TGCAGTGCTAGAACAGGGAAGGCGGAAAAACTGTTTTTT. It encodes CSARTGKAEKLFF.

The chain links TRBV20-1 to TRBJ2-5; TRBD2 agrees at 8 bases. V was clipped by 6 bases and J by 7 bases; unmatched bases: 16. From germline, CDR1 is DFQATT and CDR2 SNEGSKA (reference sequence). The CDR3 has 15 residues. The CDR3 is CSAIGSREGHGTQYF. The CDR3 DNA follows: TGCAGTGCCATCGGATCACGGGAGGGCCACGGGACCCAGTACTTC.

The table lists this clonotype with a few counts. The chain recombines TRBV2 with TRBJ2-7; 9 positions match TRBD2. The CDR3 is made up of 14 amino acids. Trimming removed 10 bases from V and 1 base from J; junction bases left unmatched: 8. CDR1 and CDR2 from the germline V gene are SNHLY and FYNNEI. CDR3: CANRGGGESYEQYF. The CDR3 DNA reads as TGTGCCAACCGCGGGGGGGGGGAGTCCTACGAGCAGTACTTC.

The genes are TRBV6-1 and TRBJ2-1; possibly TRBD2 for D (5 bases). Germline V gene lookup returns CDR1 MNHNS and CDR2 SASEGT. The CDR3 has 15 residues. The ends were cut back, 1 base at V and 4 bases at J, with 11 bases in the middle. The DNA of the CDR3 is TGTGCCAGCAGTGAAGGAGCGGCCCGGTACAATGAGCAGTTCTTC. As protein: CASSEGAARYNEQFF.

This clonotype was counted between two and nine times. The chain joins TRBV6-5 to TRBJ2-1; 10 bases align to TRBD1. This CDR3 region has 14 residues. V shed 2 bases, J shed 8 bases, and the junction held 3 bases outside the gene matches. From germline, CDR1 is MNHEY and CDR2 SVGAGI. CDR3 region: CASSYGTGAYEQFF. DNA for the CDR3: TGTGCCAGCAGTTACGGGACAGGGGCCTATGAGCAGTTCTTC.

The CDR3 protein is CASSPHGTDYEQYF. In nucleotides, the CDR3 is TGTGCCAGCAGCCCCCATGGGACCGACTACGAGCAGTACTTC. This sequence joins TRBV7-9 and TRBJ2-7; D might be TRBD1 or TRBD2, each matching 5 bases. Between the trimmed V and J ends, which lost 5 bases and 3 bases, there was a span of 14 bases. CDR1 and CDR2 from the germline V gene are SEHNR and FQNEAQ (reference sequence). The CDR3 has 14 amino acids.

This clonotype was counted a few times. The chain uses TRBV30 and TRBJ2-1, with 7 nucleotides matching TRBD2. The germline CDR1 and CDR2 sequences are GTSNPN and SVGIG (reference sequence). With 3 bases clipped from V and 5 bases from J, the junction kept 16 bases outside the gene matches. CDR3 length: 17 residues. The CDR3 DNA follows: TGTGCCTGGAGGTCGGGTAGAGGGAGGGCCGGAGACAATGAGCAGTTCTTC. Amino acid sequence: CAWRSGRGRAGDNEQFF.

V gene TRBV11-2 combines with J gene TRBJ2-7; D might be TRBD2 (6 bases). V was trimmed by 4 bases and J by 3 bases, leaving 13 bases between them. Germline CDR1 and CDR2: SGHAT and FQNNGV. The length of the CDR3 is 14 residues. The CDR3 DNA reads as TGTGCCAGCAGCTCCCGGCGGGGAGTCTACGAGCAGTACTTC. It translates to CASSSRRGVYEQYF.

V and J are TRBV11-2 and TRBJ2-2; 8 bases fit TRBD2. The J segment lost 3 bases and the V segment lost 4 bases, leaving 4 bases of the junction unmatched. The germline CDR1 and CDR2 sequences are SGHAT and FQNNGV. This CDR3 region has 15 residues. The CDR3 nucleotides read TGTGCCAGCAGCTCCGGGAGGGCATACACCGGGGAGCTGTTTTTT. Translated: CASSSGRAYTGELFF. The variable domain in full, completed from reference TRBV11-2 and TRBJ2-2, reads EAGVAQSPRYKIIEKRQSVAFWCNPISGHATLYWYQQILGQGPKLLIQFQNNGVVDDSQLPKDRFSAERLKGVDSTLKIQPAKLEDSAVYLCASSSGRAYTGELFFGEGSRLTVL.

CDR3 nucleotides: TGCGCCAGCAGCCAAGATTCGGCTAGCGGGGGTTACGAGCAGTACTTC. This codes for CASSQDSASGGYEQYF. This sequence joins TRBV4-3 and TRBJ2-7, with TRBD2 matching 10 bases. The trim removed 0 bases at V and 4 bases at J, leaving 6 bases unmatched. The CDR3 sequence is 16 residues long. Looked up from germline, CDR1 is LGHNA and CDR2 is YSLEER.

The V and J genes are TRBV29-1 and TRBJ2-3; 9 nucleotides align to TRBD1. This CDR3 contains 14 residues. The germline V gene encodes CDR1 SQVTM and CDR2 ANQGSEA. V trimming: 6 bases; J trimming: 5 bases; junction bases outside the gene matches: 9. The CDR3 bases are TGCAGCGTAATACCCGGGACAGGGCGAGATACGCAGTATTTT. This encodes CSVIPGTGRDTQYF.